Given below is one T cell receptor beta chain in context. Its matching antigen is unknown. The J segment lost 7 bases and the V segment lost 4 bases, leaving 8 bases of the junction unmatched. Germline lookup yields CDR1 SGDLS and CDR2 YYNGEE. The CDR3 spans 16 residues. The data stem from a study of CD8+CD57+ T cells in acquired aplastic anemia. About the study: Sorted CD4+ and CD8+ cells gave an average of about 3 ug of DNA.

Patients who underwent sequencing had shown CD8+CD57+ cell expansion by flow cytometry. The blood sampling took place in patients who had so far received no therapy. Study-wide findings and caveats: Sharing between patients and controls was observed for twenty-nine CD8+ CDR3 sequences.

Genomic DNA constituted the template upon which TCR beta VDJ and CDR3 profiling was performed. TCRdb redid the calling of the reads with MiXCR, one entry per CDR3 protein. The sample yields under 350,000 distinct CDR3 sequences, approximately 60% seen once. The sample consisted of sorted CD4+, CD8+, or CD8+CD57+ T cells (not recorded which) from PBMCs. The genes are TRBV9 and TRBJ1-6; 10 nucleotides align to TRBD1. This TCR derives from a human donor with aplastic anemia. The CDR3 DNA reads TGTGCCAGCAGCTGGAATTGGGACAGGGGCAATTCACCCCTCCACTTT. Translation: CASSWNWDRGNSPLHF.